This TCR beta chain is drawn from a study of blood T cell repertoires in COVID-19. In the original analysis: Reference gene primer amplification gave estimated nucleated cell counts. Sequencing used immunoSEQ multiplex PCR; TCRdb keeps in-frame clones, though not all of them. V and J calls and clone size are given by that table; D and trimming were obtained from the DNA. The top ten hold 2% to 3% of the sample, which has roughly 150,000 clones, about 88% seen once. The CDR3 runs 14 residues. Germline CDR1 and CDR2: MNHEY and SMNVEV (reference sequence). The V gene lost 3 bases and the J gene lost 7 bases, with 15 bases spanning the gap. The Seattle patients, enrolled during active infection, were followed longitudinally.

The material sequenced was peripheral blood. This receptor was identified in a woman older than 75 with COVID-19, enrolled during active disease. The chain uses TRBV27 and TRBJ1-2, with D perhaps TRBD1 (5 bases). The CDR3 sequence is CASSFRVGQGGYTF. DNA of the CDR3: TGTGCCAGCAGTTTCAGGGTAGGGCAGGGTGGCTACACCTTC.